This T cell receptor (beta chain) originates from a study of shared clonotypes between healthy human individuals. TCRdb's copy holds only in-frame clones and misses some; the assay was immunoSEQ multiplex PCR. Among 470,000 or so clones listed, roughly 80% were seen once. This clone has just a few counts. The length of the CDR3 is 15 residues. The ends lost 3 bases at V and 4 bases at J; junction bases unmatched: 8. Germline values: CDR1 LNHDA, CDR2 SQIVND (reference sequence). The genes are TRBV19 and TRBJ1-2, with 7 bases fitting TRBD1. Sequencing used PBMCs. The TCR sequence derives from a woman aged 40 to 50 in good health. Some clones in this sample may be carry-over from other donors' samples. The CDR3 loop reads CASSIRIGGLYGYTF. The DNA for the CDR3 is TGTGCCAGTAGTATCCGCATAGGGGGCCTCTATGGCTACACCTTC.